The rows below give T cell receptor beta chains drawn from one sample of a study of human T cells and chemical hapten exposure. TCRdb reprocessed the 5' RACE reads via MiXCR and lists one record per CDR3 protein. The sample holds 130,000 or so distinct CDR3 sequences; 4.1% are singletons and the top ten take 1.2% to 1.5%. The receptors derive from a female donor in good health. CDR3s include the opening cysteine and the closing phenylalanine or tryptophan.

V gene	CDR3 protein
TRBV19	CASSMTSSSYNEQFF
TRBV7-3	CASSSTGNSGTGELFF
TRBV12-2	CASRFNWDSEMRAKNIQYF
TRBV18	CASSVSSTDTQYF
TRBV7-3	CASSLTGYSQPQHF
TRBV3-1	CASSQSSGGETQYF
TRBV3-1	CASSQDFRNNQPQHF
TRBV11-2	CASSLGSLGEQYF
TRBV4-3	CASSQDSRPDTQYF
TRBV7-9	CASSLLSAGGEAFF
TRBV3-1	CASSQFLSDTQYF
TRBV14	CASSQDLSGGGTDTQYF
TRBV15	CATSRDLGSSYNEQFF
TRBV20-1	CSATRGVNSPLHF
TRBV29-1	CSVSALQGSWIATEAFF
TRBV6-6	CASKTNQYHF